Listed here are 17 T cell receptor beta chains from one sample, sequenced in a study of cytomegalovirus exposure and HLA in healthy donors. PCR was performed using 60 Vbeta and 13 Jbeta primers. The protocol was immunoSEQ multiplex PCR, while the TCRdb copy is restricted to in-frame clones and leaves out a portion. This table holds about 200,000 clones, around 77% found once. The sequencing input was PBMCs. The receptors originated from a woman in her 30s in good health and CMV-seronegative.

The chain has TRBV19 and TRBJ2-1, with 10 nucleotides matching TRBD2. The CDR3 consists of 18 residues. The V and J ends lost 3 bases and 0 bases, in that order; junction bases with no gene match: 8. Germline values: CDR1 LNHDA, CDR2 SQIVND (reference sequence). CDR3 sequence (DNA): TGTGCCAGTAGTATTAGGCTAGCGGGAGCCAGCTCCTACAATGAGCAGTTCTTC. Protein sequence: CASSIRLAGASSYNEQFF.

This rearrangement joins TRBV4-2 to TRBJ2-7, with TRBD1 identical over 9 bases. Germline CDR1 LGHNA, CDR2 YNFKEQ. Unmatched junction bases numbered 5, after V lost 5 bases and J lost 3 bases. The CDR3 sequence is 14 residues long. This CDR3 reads CASSTGQGNYEQYF. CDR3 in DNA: TGTGCCAGCAGCACAGGACAGGGGAACTACGAGCAGTACTTC.

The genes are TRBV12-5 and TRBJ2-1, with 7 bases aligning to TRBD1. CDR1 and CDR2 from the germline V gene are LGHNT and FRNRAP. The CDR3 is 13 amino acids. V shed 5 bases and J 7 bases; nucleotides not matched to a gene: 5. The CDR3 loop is CASGPDRANEQFF. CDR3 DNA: TGTGCTAGTGGTCCAGACAGGGCTAATGAGCAGTTCTTC.

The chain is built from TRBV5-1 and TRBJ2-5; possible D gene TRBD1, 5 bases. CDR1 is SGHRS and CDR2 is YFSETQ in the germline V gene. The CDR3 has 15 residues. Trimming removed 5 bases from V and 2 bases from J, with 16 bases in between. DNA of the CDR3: TGCGCCAGCAGTCCCATCCGACAGACACAAGAGACCCAGTACTTC. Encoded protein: CASSPIRQTQETQYF.

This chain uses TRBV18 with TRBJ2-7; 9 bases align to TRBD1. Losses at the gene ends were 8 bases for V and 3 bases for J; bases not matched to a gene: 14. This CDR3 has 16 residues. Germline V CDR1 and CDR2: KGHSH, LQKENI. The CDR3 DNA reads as TGTGCCAGCACTACACTGCCGGGACAGGGCCTCTACGAGCAGTACTTC. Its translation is CASTTLPGQGLYEQYF.

The CDR3 reads CAWSADRNYGYTF. In DNA, the CDR3 is TGTGCCTGGAGCGCAGACAGGAACTATGGCTACACCTTC. V usage is TRBV30 and J usage is TRBJ1-2; a weak D match, TRBD1 (6 bases). The V gene's germline CDR1 is GTSNPN and CDR2 SVGIG (reference sequence). This CDR3 comprises 13 residues. Trimming left V 3 bases short and J 2 bases short, with 10 bases between. Full variable domain (missing parts from reference TRBV30 and TRBJ1-2): SQTIHQWPATLVQPVGSPLSLECTVEGTSNPNLYWYRQAAGRGLQLLFYSVGIGQISSEVPQNLSASRPQDRQFILSSKKLLLSDSGFYLCAWSADRNYGYTFGSGTRLTVV.

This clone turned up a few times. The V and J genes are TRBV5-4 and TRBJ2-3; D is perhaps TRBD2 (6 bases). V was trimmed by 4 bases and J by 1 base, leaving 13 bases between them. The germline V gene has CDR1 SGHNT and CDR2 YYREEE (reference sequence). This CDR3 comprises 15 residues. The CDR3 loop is CASSLRVAGTDTQYF. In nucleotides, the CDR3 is TGTGCCAGCAGCCTGAGGGTAGCGGGCACAGATACGCAGTATTTT.

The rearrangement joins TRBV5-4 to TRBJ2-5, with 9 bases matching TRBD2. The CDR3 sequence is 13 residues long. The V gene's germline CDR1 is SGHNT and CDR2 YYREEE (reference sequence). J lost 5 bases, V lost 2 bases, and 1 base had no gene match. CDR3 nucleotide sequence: TGTGCCAGCAGCTTTAGCGGGGGCGAGACCCAGTACTTC. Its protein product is CASSFSGGETQYF.

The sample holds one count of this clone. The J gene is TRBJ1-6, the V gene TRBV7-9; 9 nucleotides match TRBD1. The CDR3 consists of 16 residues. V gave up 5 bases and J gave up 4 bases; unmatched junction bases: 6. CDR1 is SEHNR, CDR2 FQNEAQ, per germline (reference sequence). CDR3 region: CASSGTGGPYNSPLHF. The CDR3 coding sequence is TGTGCCAGCAGCGGAACAGGGGGCCCTTATAATTCACCCCTCCACTTT.

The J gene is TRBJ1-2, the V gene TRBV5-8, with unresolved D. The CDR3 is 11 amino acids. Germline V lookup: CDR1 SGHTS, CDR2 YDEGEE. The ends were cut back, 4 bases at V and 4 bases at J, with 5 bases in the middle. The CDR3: CASSPSYGYTF. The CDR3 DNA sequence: TGTGCCAGCAGCCCCTCCTATGGCTACACCTTC.

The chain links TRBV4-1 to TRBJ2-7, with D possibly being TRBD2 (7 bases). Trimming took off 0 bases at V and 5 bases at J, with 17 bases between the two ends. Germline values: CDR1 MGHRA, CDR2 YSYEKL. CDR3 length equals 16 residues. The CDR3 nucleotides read TGCGCCAGCAGCCAAGAAAATCTGGGGGGGCTGAACGAGCAGTACTTC. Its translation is CASSQENLGGLNEQYF.

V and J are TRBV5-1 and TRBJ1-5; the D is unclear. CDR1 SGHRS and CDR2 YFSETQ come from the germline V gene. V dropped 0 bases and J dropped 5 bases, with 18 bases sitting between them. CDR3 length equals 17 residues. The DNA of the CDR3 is TGCGCCAGCAGCTTGGACGGAATAACCCGAGCGGATCAGCCCCAGCATTTT. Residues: CASSLDGITRADQPQHF.

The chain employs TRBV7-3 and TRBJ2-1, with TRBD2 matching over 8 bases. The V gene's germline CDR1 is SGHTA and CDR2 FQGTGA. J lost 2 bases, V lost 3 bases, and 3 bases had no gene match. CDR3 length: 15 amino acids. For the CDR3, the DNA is TGTGCCAGCAGCTTCGGCGGGGGGACCTACAATGAGCAGTTCTTC. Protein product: CASSFGGGTYNEQFF.

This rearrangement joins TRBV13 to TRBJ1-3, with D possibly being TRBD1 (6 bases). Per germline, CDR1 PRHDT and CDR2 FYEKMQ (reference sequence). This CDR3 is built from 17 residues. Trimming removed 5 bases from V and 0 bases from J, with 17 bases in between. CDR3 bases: TGTGCCAGCAGCCCCCGGACAGCCATCCTCTCTGGAAACACCATATATTTT. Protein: CASSPRTAILSGNTIYF.

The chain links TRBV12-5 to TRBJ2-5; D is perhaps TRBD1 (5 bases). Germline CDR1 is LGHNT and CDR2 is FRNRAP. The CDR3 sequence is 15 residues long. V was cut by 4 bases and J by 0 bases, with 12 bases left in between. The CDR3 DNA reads TGTGCTAGTGGTTCCGCGACAGTGGACCAAGAGACCCAGTACTTC. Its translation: CASGSATVDQETQYF.

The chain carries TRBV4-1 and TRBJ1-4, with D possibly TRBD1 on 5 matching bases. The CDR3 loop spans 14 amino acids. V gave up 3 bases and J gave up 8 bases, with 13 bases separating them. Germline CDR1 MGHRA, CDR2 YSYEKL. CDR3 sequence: CASSQGGVYEKLFF. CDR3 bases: TGCGCCAGCAGCCAGGGGGGGGTTTACGAAAAACTGTTTTTT.

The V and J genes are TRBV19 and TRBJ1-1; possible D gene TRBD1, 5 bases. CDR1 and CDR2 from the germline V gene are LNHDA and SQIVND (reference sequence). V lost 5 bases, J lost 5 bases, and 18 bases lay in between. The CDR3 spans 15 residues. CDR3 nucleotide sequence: TGTGCCAGTAGTTGGGGCGTGGGACGGGGGACTGAAGCTTTCTTT. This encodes CASSWGVGRGTEAFF.